Each of the 18 T cell receptor beta chains below was sequenced from the same sample in a study of T-cell reconstitution after alpha-beta-depleted transplantation in children. TCRbeta library construction was performed incorporating unique molecular identifiers. TCRdb reprocessed the PCR reads via MiXCR and lists one record per CDR3 protein. Of some 830,000 distinct CDR3 sequences listed, under 20% are singletons. Sequences were derived from PBMCs, mostly from graft donor cells, sampled 360 days after TCRalphabeta/CD19-depleted stem cell transplant. These receptors originate from a male patient younger than 18 who had a stem cell transplant for acute lymphoblastic leukemia, so the T cells may come from the graft donor.

This clonotype was found many times. The chain has TRBV29-1 and TRBJ2-3; 7 positions agree with TRBD2. There are 15 residues in the CDR3. The V segment lost 1 base and the J segment 0 bases; nucleotides outside the gene matches: 4. CDR1 and CDR2 (germline): SQVTM, ANQGSEA. The CDR3 DNA reads TGCAGCGTTGAAGCGGGAGCGGGGAGCACAGATACGCAGTATTTT. Translated: CSVEAGAGSTDTQYF.

This clonotype was counted only a few times. CDR3 residues: CASSEALGLLSYEQYF. As DNA, the CDR3 is TGTGCCAGCAGTGAAGCGCTGGGACTCCTATCCTACGAGCAGTACTTC. V is TRBV2 and J is TRBJ2-7, with D maybe TRBD2 (6 bases). From germline, CDR1 is SNHLY and CDR2 FYNNEI. The CDR3 totals 16 residues. Deletions cut 0 bases from V and 1 base from J, with 13 bases between.

This chain's CDR3 is CASRLGKNYGYTF. CDR3 DNA: TGTGCCAGCAGACTGGGGAAGAACTATGGCTACACCTTC. V is TRBV12-3 or TRBV12-4 and J is TRBJ1-2; D is undetermined. The CDR3 sequence is 13 residues long. Trimming stripped 6 bases from V and 2 bases from J, with 10 bases between.

The sample holds a few counts of this clonotype. The rearrangement joins TRBV12-3 or TRBV12-4 to TRBJ1-5; TRBD1 is a possible D gene (5 bases). This CDR3 has 16 amino acids. V lost 6 bases and J 0 bases, leaving 15 bases between the germline ends. CDR3 DNA: TGTGCCAGCAGACCTAAGGGACGGTTTAGCAATCAGCCCCAGCATTTT. Its protein product is CASRPKGRFSNQPQHF.

This clonotype was seen at least ten times. The V and J genes are TRBV6-1 and TRBJ2-1; TRBD2 might be the D (6 bases). The V gene lost 5 bases and the J gene lost 2 bases, with 13 bases spanning the gap. CDR1 MNHNS and CDR2 SASEGT come from the germline V gene. This CDR3 contains 15 residues. The CDR3 DNA follows: TGTGCCAGCAGTAAGCGGGCCAACGCCTACAATGAGCAGTTCTTC. This sequence encodes CASSKRANAYNEQFF.

This clonotype came up many times. The chain uses TRBV12-3 or TRBV12-4 and TRBJ2-4; D perhaps matches TRBD2 (6 bases). The CDR3 spans 16 residues. Trimming left V 8 bases short and J 3 bases short, with 20 bases between. CDR3 in DNA: TGTGCCAGCGCCTTTGGGGGGAGCGGAGACAAAAACATTCAGTACTTC. Residues: CASAFGGSGDKNIQYF.

The chain is built from TRBV6-4 and TRBJ2-2; perhaps TRBD2 as D (6 bases). Germline V gene lookup returns CDR1 MRHNA and CDR2 SNTAGT. The CDR3 is 15 residues long. V lost 3 bases and J lost 4, with 12 bases in between. As DNA, the CDR3 is TGTGCCAGCAGTGAAATGGGGGGAGCCACCGGGGAGCTGTTTTTT. Residues: CASSEMGGATGELFF.

This clonotype has only a few counts. The genes are TRBV15 and TRBJ2-3; TRBD2 matches 9 bases. The V gene end was trimmed by 6 bases and the J gene end by 4 bases; junction bases not matched to a gene: 14. This CDR3 has 17 residues. The germline V gene has CDR1 LNHNV and CDR2 YYDKDF (reference sequence). The CDR3 protein is CATSPTTSGPPPDTQYF. DNA for the CDR3: TGTGCCACCAGTCCTACGACTAGCGGACCTCCCCCAGATACGCAGTATTTT.

V is TRBV7-6 and J is TRBJ1-3, with 7 bases fitting TRBD1. In germline, CDR1 is SGHVS, CDR2 FNYEAQ. V lost 3 bases, J lost 4 bases, and 9 bases stayed unmatched. CDR3 length equals 16 residues. CDR3 bases: TGTGCCAGCAGCTTTCCCCGACAGGGCGGCGGAAACACCATATATTTT. Encoded protein: CASSFPRQGGGNTIYF.

The gene calls are TRBV20-1 and TRBJ2-1; no firm D call. CDR1 DFQATT and CDR2 SNEGSKA come from the germline V gene (reference sequence). The CDR3 loop spans 11 amino acids. V lost 6 bases and J 6 bases, leaving 9 bases between the germline ends. The CDR3 spells CSAAQGNEQFF. For the CDR3, the DNA is TGCAGTGCCGCTCAAGGCAATGAGCAGTTCTTC.

The DNA of the CDR3 is TGCGCCAGCAGCTCCGACCCGACAGGGGCGGAGACCCAGTACTTC. Translation gives CASSSDPTGAETQYF. The rearrangement uses TRBV5-1 and TRBJ2-5; 8 bases are a match to TRBD1. This CDR3 has 15 amino acids. Germline V gives CDR1 SGHRS, CDR2 YFSETQ. Trimming removed 3 bases from V and 5 bases from J; junction bases left unmatched: 9.

A few counts support this clonotype. The chain carries TRBV12-3 or TRBV12-4 and TRBJ2-2; a possible D gene is TRBD2 (6 bases). The CDR3 loop spans 15 amino acids. Trimming took 8 bases from V and 0 from J, leaving 13 bases between them. In nucleotides, the CDR3 is TGTGCCAGCGGAGGGACCCCTGCGAACACCGGGGAGCTGTTTTTT. Its translation is CASGGTPANTGELFF.

This sequence joins TRBV3-1 and TRBJ2-4, with TRBD1 matching 8 bases. The CDR3 contains 16 residues. From germline, CDR1 is LGHDT and CDR2 YNNKEL (reference sequence). V lost 1 base, J lost 8 bases, and 10 bases stayed unmatched. CDR3 in DNA: TGTGCCAGCAGCCAAGTGGCCCAGGGGGCGTGGGACATTCAGTACTTC. Its protein product is CASSQVAQGAWDIQYF.

The rearrangement links TRBV20-1 to TRBJ2-7; D may match TRBD1 or TRBD2 (5 bases each). The CDR3 length is 14 residues. Per the germline V gene, CDR1 is DFQATT and CDR2 is SNEGSKA (reference sequence). V shed 5 bases and J shed 0 bases, with 14 bases lying between them. In nucleotides, the CDR3 is TGCAGTGCTTCCTGGGACGATTCCTCCTACGAGCAGTACTTC. It encodes CSASWDDSSYEQYF.

The chain combines TRBV6-1 with TRBJ2-7; D might be TRBD1 or TRBD2, each matching 5 bases. The CDR3 is made up of 14 amino acids. Germline-derived CDR1 and CDR2 are MNHNS and SASEGT. Trimming left V 5 bases short and J 3 bases short, with 14 bases between. CDR3 amino acids: CASSPWDGHYEQYF. In DNA form, the CDR3 reads TGTGCCAGCAGTCCCTGGGACGGCCACTACGAGCAGTACTTC.

The chain recombines TRBV11-2 with TRBJ2-7; perhaps D is TRBD1 or TRBD2 (5 bases each). V gave up 4 bases and J gave up 6 bases, with 19 bases separating them. The germline gives CDR1 SGHAT, CDR2 FQNNGV. The CDR3 loop spans 15 amino acids. CDR3 DNA sequence: TGTGCCAGCAGCTCGTCAGGGACGGTAACCTCCGAGCAGTACTTC. Protein: CASSSSGTVTSEQYF. Supplemented by reference TRBV11-2 and TRBJ2-7, the full variable domain reads EAGVAQSPRYKIIEKRQSVAFWCNPISGHATLYWYQQILGQGPKLLIQFQNNGVVDDSQLPKDRFSAERLKGVDSTLKIQPAKLEDSAVYLCASSSSGTVTSEQYFGPGTRLTVT.

This chain links TRBV2 with TRBJ1-1; 10 nucleotides match TRBD1. CDR1 is SNHLY, CDR2 FYNNEI, per germline. The CDR3 has 13 amino acids. With 7 bases clipped from V and 7 bases from J, the junction kept 6 bases outside the gene matches. In nucleotides, the CDR3 is TGTGCCAGCACCCCAGGGACAGGGGTTGAAGCTTTCTTT. It translates to CASTPGTGVEAFF.

This clonotype was counted a few times. The chain links TRBV5-1 to TRBJ2-7; 8 nucleotides match TRBD1. V lost 3 bases and J lost 2; bases outside the gene matches: 13. Germline V gene lookup returns CDR1 SGHRS and CDR2 YFSETQ. The CDR3 has 17 residues. In nucleotides, the CDR3 is TGCGCCAGCAGCTCCCCGACCGGGACAGGACTTACCTACGAGCAGTACTTC. It encodes CASSSPTGTGLTYEQYF.